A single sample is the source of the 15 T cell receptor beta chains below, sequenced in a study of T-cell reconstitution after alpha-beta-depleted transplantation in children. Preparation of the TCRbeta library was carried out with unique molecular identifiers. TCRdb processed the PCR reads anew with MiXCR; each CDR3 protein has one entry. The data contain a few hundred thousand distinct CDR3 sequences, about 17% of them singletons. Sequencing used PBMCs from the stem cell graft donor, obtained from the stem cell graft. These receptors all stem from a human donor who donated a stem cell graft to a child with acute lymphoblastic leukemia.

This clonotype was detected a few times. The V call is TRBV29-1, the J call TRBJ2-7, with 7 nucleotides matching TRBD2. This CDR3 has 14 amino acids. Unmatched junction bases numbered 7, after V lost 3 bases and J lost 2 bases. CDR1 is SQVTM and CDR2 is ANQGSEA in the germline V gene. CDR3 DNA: TGCAGCGTTGATTGGCCAGCGGGGACCTACGAGCAGTACTTC. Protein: CSVDWPAGTYEQYF.

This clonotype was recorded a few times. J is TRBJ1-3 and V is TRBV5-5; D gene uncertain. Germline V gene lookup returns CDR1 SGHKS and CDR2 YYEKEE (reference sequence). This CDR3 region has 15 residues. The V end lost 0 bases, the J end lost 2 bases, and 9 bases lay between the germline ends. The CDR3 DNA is TGTGCCAGCAGCTTGGATGGGTTTCCTGGAAACACCATATATTTT. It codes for CASSLDGFPGNTIYF.

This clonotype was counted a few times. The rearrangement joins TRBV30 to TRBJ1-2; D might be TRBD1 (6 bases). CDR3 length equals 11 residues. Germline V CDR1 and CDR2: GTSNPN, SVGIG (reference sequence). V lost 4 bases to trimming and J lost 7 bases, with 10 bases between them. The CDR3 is CAWIQGTGYTF. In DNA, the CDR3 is TGTGCCTGGATTCAGGGGACTGGCTACACCTTC.

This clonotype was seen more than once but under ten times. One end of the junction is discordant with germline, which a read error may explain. The CDR3 spells CSVVGTSRDTQYF. The CDR3 DNA is TGCAGCGTGGTTGGGACTAGCAGAGATACGCAGTATTTT. The rearrangement uses TRBV29-1 and TRBJ2-3, with 9 bases identical to TRBD2. Germline V gene sequence: CDR1 SQVTM, CDR2 ANQGSEA. This CDR3 spans 13 amino acids.

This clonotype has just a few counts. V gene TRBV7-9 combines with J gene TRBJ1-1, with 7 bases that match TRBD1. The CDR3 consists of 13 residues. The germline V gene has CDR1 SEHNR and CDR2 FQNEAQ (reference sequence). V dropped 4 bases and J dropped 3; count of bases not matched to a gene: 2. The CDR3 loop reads CASSWDSHTEAFF. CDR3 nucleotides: TGTGCCAGCAGCTGGGACAGCCACACTGAAGCTTTCTTT.

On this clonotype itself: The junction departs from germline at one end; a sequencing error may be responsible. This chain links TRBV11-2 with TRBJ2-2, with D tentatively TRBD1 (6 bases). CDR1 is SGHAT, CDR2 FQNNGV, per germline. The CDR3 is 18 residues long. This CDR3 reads CAGSGVNRDTVHTGELFF. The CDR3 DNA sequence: TGTGCCGGCAGCGGCGTCAACCGGGACACCGTTCACACCGGGGAGCTGTTTTTT.

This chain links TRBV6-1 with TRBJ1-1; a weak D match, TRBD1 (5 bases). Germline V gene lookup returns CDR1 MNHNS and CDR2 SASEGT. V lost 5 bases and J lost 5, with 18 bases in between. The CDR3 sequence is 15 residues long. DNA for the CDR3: TGTGCCAGCAGTAGCCCCGCGGGGCCGGGAACTGAAGCTTTCTTT. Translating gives CASSSPAGPGTEAFF.

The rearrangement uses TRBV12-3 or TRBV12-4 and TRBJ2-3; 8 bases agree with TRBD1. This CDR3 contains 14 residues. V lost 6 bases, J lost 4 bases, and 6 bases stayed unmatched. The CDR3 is CASSSKQGADTQYF. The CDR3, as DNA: TGTGCCAGCAGCTCGAAACAGGGGGCAGATACGCAGTATTTT.

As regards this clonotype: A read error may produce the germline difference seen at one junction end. CDR3 region: CASTQEFPKKASSTDTQYF. The CDR3 nucleotides are TGTGCCAGCACCCAAGAATTTCCGAAAAAGGCCTCTAGCACAGATACGCAGTATTTT. V and J are TRBV3-1 and TRBJ2-3; D is undetermined. The germline V gene has CDR1 LGHDT and CDR2 YNNKEL (reference sequence). The CDR3 is made up of 19 amino acids.

The chain's CDR3 is CASSQLAGESTDTQYF. The CDR3 nucleotides read TGTGCCAGCAGCCAACTAGCGGGGGAAAGCACAGATACGCAGTATTTT. The chain has TRBV4-2 and TRBJ2-3, with 10 bases fitting TRBD2. This CDR3 region has 16 residues. J was trimmed by 0 bases and V by 2 bases; bases with no gene match: 2. Germline loops: CDR1 LGHNA, CDR2 YNFKEQ.

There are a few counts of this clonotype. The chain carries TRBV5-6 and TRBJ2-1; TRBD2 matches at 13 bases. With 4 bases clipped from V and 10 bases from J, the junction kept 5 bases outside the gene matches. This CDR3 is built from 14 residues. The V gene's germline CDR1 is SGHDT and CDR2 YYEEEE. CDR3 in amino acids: CASSDGLAGVEQFF. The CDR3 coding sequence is TGTGCCAGCAGCGATGGACTAGCGGGAGTCGAGCAGTTCTTC.

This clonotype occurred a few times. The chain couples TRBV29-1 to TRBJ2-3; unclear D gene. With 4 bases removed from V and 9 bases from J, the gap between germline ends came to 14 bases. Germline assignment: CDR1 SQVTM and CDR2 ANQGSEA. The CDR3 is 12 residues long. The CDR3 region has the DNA TGCAGCGTTGTTCGTTCCGGCAGGACGCAGTATTTT. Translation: CSVVRSGRTQYF.

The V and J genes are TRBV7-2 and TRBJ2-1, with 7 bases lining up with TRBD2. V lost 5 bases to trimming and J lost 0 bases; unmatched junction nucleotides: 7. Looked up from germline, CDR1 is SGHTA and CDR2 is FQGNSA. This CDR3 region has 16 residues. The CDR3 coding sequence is TGTGCCAGCAGCCCTCTAGCGGCAAGCTCCTACAATGAGCAGTTCTTC. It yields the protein CASSPLAASSYNEQFF.

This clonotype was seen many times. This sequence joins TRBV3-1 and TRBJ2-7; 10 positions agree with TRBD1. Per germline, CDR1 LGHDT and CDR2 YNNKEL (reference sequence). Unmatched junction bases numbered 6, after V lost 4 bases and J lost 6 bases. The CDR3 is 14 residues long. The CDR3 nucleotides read TGTGCCAGCAGCCCCGGGACAGGGGCTGGCGAGCAGTACTTC. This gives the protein CASSPGTGAGEQYF.

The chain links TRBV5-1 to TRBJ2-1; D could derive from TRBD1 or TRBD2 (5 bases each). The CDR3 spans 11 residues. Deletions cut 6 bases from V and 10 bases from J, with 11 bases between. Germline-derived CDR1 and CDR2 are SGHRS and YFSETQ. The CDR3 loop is CASILGEEQFF. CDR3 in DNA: TGCGCCAGCATATTAGGGGAGGAGCAGTTCTTC.